The 4 T cell receptor beta chains below come from one sample, sequenced in a study of T cell repertoires in cytomegalovirus infection. Using its own MiXCR run on the reads, TCRdb lists one record per CDR3 protein. The sample includes around 900,000 distinct CDR3 sequences, around 29% of them seen just once. Their cognate antigens are unknown. The input for sequencing was cultured CD8+ T cells from PBMCs, taken from culture after CMV antigen stimulation. The receptor set was obtained from a human donor in good health (CMV status not recorded). Some clones in this sample may be carry-over from other donors' samples.

Ten or more counts support this clonotype. V and J are TRBV7-7 and TRBJ2-2; no clear D gene. CDR1 and CDR2 from the germline V gene are SSHAT and FNYEAQ (reference sequence). The CDR3 is 11 amino acids. The CDR3 sequence is CASPVAGELFF. The CDR3 bases are TGTGCTAGTCCGGTAGCCGGGGAGCTGTTTTTT.

A few counts support this clonotype. J is TRBJ2-1 and V is TRBV27; 9 bases line up with TRBD1. Germline CDR1 and CDR2: MNHEY and SMNVEV (reference sequence). V lost 4 bases and J lost 5; bases outside the gene matches: 6. The CDR3 runs 15 residues. CDR3 in amino acids: CASSYSGQGNNEQFF. The CDR3 nucleotides are TGTGCCAGCAGTTATTCGGGACAGGGTAACAATGAGCAGTTCTTC.

This clonotype was recorded many times. The chain carries TRBV7-6 and TRBJ2-1; 8 bases line up with TRBD2. The V gene's germline CDR1 is SGHVS and CDR2 FNYEAQ. The CDR3 is 16 residues long. The V segment lost 0 bases and the J segment 7 bases; nucleotides outside the gene matches: 8. CDR3 bases: TGTGCCAGCAGCTTAGCGATCGGGGGGGCCGGAAATGAGCAGTTCTTC. Protein: CASSLAIGGAGNEQFF.

This clonotype is a singleton in its sample. The chain combines TRBV5-4 with TRBJ1-2, with TRBD1 matching over 7 bases. Germline values: CDR1 SGHNT, CDR2 YYREEE (reference sequence). The CDR3 length is 15 residues. The ends lost 5 bases at V and 2 bases at J; junction bases unmatched: 9. CDR3 protein: CASRHGQADNYGYTF. CDR3 DNA: TGTGCCAGCAGACACGGACAGGCTGACAACTATGGCTACACCTTC.